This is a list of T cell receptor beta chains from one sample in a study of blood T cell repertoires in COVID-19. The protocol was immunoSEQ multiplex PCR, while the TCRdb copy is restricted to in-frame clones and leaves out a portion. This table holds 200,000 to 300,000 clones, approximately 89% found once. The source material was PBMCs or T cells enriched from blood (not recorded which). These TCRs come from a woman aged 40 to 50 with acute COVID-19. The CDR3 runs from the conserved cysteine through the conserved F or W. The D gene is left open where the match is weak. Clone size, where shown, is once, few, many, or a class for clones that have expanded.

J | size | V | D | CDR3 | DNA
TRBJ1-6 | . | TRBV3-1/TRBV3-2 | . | CASSLRGYNSPLHF | TGTGCCAGCAGTCTTCGGGGTTATAATTCACCCCTCCACTTT
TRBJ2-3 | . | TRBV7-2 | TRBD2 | CASSFTQGLAGLEQDTQYF | TGTGCCAGCAGCTTCACTCAGGGACTAGCGGGGCTCGAGCAGGATACGCAGTATTTT
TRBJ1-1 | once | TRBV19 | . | CASKDTQNTEAFF | TGTGCCAGTAAGGACACGCAGAACACTGAAGCTTTCTTT
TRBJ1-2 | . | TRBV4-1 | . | CASSQDTGQNYGYTF | TGCGCCAGCAGCCAAGATACCGGACAGAACTATGGCTACACCTTC
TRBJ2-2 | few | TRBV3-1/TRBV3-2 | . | CASSQDLIGAGELFF | TGTGCCAGCAGCCAAGATCTTATAGGAGCCGGGGAGCTGTTTTTT
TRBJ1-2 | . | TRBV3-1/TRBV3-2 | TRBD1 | CASSQDLNRGAYGYTF | TGTGCCAGCAGCCAAGATCTGAACAGGGGGGCCTATGGCTACACCTTC
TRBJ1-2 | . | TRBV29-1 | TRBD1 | CSVDPGTGLLYGYTF | TGCAGCGTTGACCCCGGGACAGGGTTGCTCTATGGCTACACCTTC
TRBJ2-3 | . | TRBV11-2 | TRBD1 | CASSRYGTGTDTQYF | TGTGCCAGCAGCCGATACGGGACAGGGACAGATACGCAGTATTTT
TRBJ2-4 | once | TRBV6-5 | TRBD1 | CASRDGRAGGNIQYF | TGTGCCAGCAGGGACGGTCGTGCAGGGGGAAACATTCAGTACTTC
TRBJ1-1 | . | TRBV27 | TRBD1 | CASSLFRDRVTEAFF | TGTGCCAGCAGTTTATTTAGGGACAGGGTCACTGAAGCTTTCTTT
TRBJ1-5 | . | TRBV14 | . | CASSQGDSNQPQHF | TGTGCCAGCAGCCAAGGAGATAGCAATCAGCCCCAGCATTTT
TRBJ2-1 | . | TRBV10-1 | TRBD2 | CASSGGGVAGGLNEQFF | TGCGCCAGCAGCGGGGGTGGGGTAGCGGGAGGGCTAAATGAGCAGTTCTTC
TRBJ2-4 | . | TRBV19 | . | CASRQFGGAGAKNIQYF | TGTGCCAGTAGGCAGTTTGGTGGGGCCGGGGCCAAAAACATTCAGTACTTC
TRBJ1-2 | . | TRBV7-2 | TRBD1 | CASSLAPGTGFGYTF | TGTGCCAGCAGCTTAGCGCCCGGGACAGGGTTCGGCTACACCTTC
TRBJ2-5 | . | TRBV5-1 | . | CASSRRGMAEETQYF | TGCGCCAGCAGCCGAAGGGGGATGGCGGAAGAGACCCAGTACTTC
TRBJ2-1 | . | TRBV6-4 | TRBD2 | CASSGTSGVDEQFF | TGTGCCAGCAGCGGGACTAGCGGGGTCGATGAGCAGTTCTTC
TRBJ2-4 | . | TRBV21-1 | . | CASSKAGRAIAKNIQYF | TGTGCCAGCAGCAAAGCAGGCAGGGCAATAGCCAAAAACATTCAGTACTTC
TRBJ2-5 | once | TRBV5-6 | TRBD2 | CASSSETGTSGSETQYF | TGTGCCAGCAGCTCGGAAACCGGGACTAGCGGGAGTGAGACCCAGTACTTC
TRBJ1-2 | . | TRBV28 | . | CASSLYQATYGYTF | TGTGCCAGCAGTTTATATCAGGCGACCTATGGCTACACCTTC
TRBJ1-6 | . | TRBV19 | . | CASSRSEGHDNSPLHF | TGTGCCAGTAGTCGCTCCGAGGGCCACGATAATTCACCCCTCCACTTT
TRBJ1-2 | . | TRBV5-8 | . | CASSLTGLAYGYTF | TGTGCCAGCAGCTTGACAGGGTTGGCCTATGGCTACACCTTC
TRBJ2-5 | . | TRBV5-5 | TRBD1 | CASSLQGKETQYF | TGTGCCAGCAGCTTACAGGGGAAAGAGACCCAGTACTTC
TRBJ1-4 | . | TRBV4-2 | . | CASSQEAQANEKLFF | TGTGCCAGCAGCCAAGAAGCACAGGCTAATGAAAAACTGTTTTTT
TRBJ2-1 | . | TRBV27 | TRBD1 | CASSLISQGAYNEQFF | TGTGCCAGCAGTTTAATCTCCCAGGGGGCCTACAATGAGCAGTTCTTC
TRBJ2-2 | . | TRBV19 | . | CASSITPNTGELFF | TGTGCCAGTAGTATAACTCCGAACACCGGGGAGCTGTTTTTT
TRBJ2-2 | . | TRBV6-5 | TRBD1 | CASRGSTGSTGELFF | TGTGCCAGCAGGGGTTCGACAGGGAGCACCGGGGAGCTGTTTTTT
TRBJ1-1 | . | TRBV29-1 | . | CSVSLGGNTEAFF | TGCAGCGTATCTCTGGGGGGTAACACTGAAGCTTTCTTT
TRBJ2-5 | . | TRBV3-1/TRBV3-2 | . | CASSLNRAATETQYF | TGTGCCAGCAGCCTGAACCGAGCGGCAACAGAGACCCAGTACTTC
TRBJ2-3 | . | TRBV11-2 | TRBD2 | CASSLGTSGRGDTQYF | TGTGCCAGCAGCTTAGGGACTAGCGGGAGGGGAGATACGCAGTATTTT
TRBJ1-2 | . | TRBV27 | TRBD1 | CASSDAGTGRYRRYGYTF | TGTGCCAGCAGCGATGCCGGGACAGGGCGCTATCGACGCTATGGCTACACCTTC
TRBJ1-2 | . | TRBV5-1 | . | CASSLELTGPNYGYTF | TGCGCCAGCAGCTTGGAACTCACAGGGCCGAACTATGGCTACACCTTC
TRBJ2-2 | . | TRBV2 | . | CASRAGTRGTGELFF | TGTGCCAGCAGGGCCGGGACAAGAGGGACCGGGGAGCTGTTTTTT
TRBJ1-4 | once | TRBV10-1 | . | CASSEYLGGNEKLFF | TGCGCCAGCAGTGAATACTTAGGGGGAAATGAAAAACTGTTTTTT
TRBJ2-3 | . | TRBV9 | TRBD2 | CASSTLAGGPDTQYF | TGTGCCAGCAGCACACTAGCGGGGGGGCCGGATACGCAGTATTTT
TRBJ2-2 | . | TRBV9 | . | CASTLGPGNTGELFF | TGTGCCAGCACCCTCGGTCCAGGGAACACCGGGGAGCTGTTTTTT
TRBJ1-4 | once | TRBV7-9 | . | CASSYQGLNEKLFF | TGTGCCAGCAGCTACCAGGGGTTAAATGAAAAACTGTTTTTT
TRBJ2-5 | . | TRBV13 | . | CASSLSAGHQETQYF | TGTGCCAGCAGCTTATCGGCGGGGCACCAAGAGACCCAGTACTTC
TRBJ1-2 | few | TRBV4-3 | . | CASSQDQAGGSYGYTF | TGCGCCAGCAGCCAAGATCAGGCAGGAGGATCGTATGGCTACACCTTC
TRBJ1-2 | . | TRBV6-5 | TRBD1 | CASSYPGQGAISHTF | TGTGCCAGCAGTTACCCTGGACAGGGGGCGATCTCTCATACCTTC
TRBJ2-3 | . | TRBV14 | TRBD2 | CASSLERGDTQYF | TGTGCCAGCAGCCTTGAGCGGGGGGATACGCAGTATTTT
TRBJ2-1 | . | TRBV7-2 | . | CASSLAGGPNEQFF | TGTGCCAGCAGCTTAGCGGGGGGGCCAAATGAGCAGTTCTTC
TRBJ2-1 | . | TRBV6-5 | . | CASSYTRYNEQFF | TGTGCCAGCAGTTACACCAGGTACAATGAGCAGTTCTTC
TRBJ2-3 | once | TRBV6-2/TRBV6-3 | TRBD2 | CASSYDIRASGTTSTDTQYF | TGTGCCAGCAGTTACGACATTAGGGCTAGCGGAACCACTAGCACAGATACGCAGTATTTT
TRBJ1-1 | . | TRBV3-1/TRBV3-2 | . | CASSGPGETTEAFF | TGTGCCAGCAGCGGACCCGGGGAGACCACTGAAGCTTTCTTT
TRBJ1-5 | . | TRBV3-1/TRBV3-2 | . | CASSHKAGASGNQPQHF | TGTGCCAGCAGCCATAAGGCGGGAGCCAGTGGCAATCAGCCCCAGCATTTT
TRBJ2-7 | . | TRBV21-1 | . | CASSKVKDAGQYSYEQYF | TGTGCCAGCAGCAAAGTGAAGGACGCCGGACAGTACTCCTACGAGCAGTACTTC
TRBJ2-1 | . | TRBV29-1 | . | CSVSDRGNEQFF | TGCAGCGTTTCGGACAGAGGCAATGAGCAGTTCTTC
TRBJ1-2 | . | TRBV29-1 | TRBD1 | CSVAPRTGFYGYTF | TGCAGCGTTGCCCCCCGGACAGGCTTCTATGGCTACACCTTC
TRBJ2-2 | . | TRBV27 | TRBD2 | CASAGEGYTGELFF | TGTGCCAGCGCCGGGGAGGGGTACACCGGGGAGCTGTTTTTT